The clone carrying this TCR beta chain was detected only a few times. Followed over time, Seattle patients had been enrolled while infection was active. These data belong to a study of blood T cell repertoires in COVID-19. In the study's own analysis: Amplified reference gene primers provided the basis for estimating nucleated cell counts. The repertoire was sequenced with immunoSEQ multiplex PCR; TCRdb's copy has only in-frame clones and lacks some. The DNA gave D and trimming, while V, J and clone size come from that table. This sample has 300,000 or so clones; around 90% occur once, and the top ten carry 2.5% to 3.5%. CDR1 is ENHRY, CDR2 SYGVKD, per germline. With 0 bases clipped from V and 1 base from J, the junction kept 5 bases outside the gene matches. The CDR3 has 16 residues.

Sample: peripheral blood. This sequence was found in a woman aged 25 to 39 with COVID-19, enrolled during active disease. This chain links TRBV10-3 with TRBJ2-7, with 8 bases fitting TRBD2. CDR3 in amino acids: CAISESPGLGSYEQYF. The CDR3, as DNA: TGTGCCATCAGTGAGTCGCCGGGACTAGGGTCCTACGAGCAGTACTTC.